This paragraph reports one T cell receptor (beta chain). Its matching antigen is unknown. In germline, CDR1 is SQVTM, CDR2 ANQGSEA. CDR3 length: 15 amino acids. The data were taken from a study of T cells expressing NK-cell markers. The overall study: Most of the eight sequenced donors tested HCMV-seropositive; one tested seronegative.

TCRdb re-called the 5' RACE reads; every CDR3 protein appears as one record, without DNA. The listing contains 400,000 to 550,000 distinct CDR3 sequences. General observations from the study: The dominant NKG2C+ clonotypes represented about 1.0-7.0% of CD8+ T cells in about six donors.

The chain employs TRBV29-1 and TRBJ2-2. The TCR comes from a woman between 18 and 70 years old in good health. The source material was blood T cells: a sorted CD56 or NKG2C T cell subset, CD4+ or CD8+ T cells, or bulk PBMC T cells (not recorded which). CDR3 residues: CSVPGLIANTGELFF.